Following are 12 T cell receptor beta chains from one sample sequenced in a study of Ad26.COV2.S vaccination and SARS-CoV-2 variants. The treatment is: around 19 received Ad26.COV2.S at low or high dose, single or two shots; 5 received placebo; per-sample allocation not given. Day 63 after the first vaccine or placebo injection was the time point for sampling. The data were produced by immunoSEQ multiplex PCR, yet TCRdb's version contains in-frame clones alone and is incomplete. The sample has 400,000 to 450,000 clones, 92% seen once. The sample consisted of peripheral blood, taken in a trial of Ad26.COV2.S vaccine versus placebo. Source of these receptors: a person aged 18-65 years who received the Ad26.COV2.S COVID-19 vaccine or a placebo.

This clone appeared a single time. V is TRBV10-1 and J is TRBJ2-2, with D perhaps TRBD1 (5 bases). V gave up 3 bases and J gave up 4 bases, with 12 bases separating them. This CDR3 spans 15 amino acids. The germline gives CDR1 WNHNN, CDR2 SYGVQD (reference sequence). Written as DNA, the CDR3 is TGCGCCAGCAGTGACCTCGCGACAGCCACCGGGGAGCTGTTTTTT. Its protein is CASSDLATATGELFF.

The rearrangement links TRBV4-1 to TRBJ1-4; D unclear. The V end was cut by 4 bases, the J end by 8 bases, with 11 bases between. The CDR3 extends over 13 amino acids. Looked up from germline, CDR1 is MGHRA and CDR2 is YSYEKL. The CDR3 bases are TGCGCCAGCAGCCCGGGGAGTCGCGAAAAACTGTTTTTT. Translation gives CASSPGSREKLFF.

This chain joins TRBV30 and TRBJ1-3, with a tentative D call TRBD1 (5 bases). Trimming took off 5 bases at V and 0 bases at J, with 14 bases between the two ends. The CDR3 is made up of 15 amino acids. CDR1 is GTSNPN, CDR2 SVGIG, per germline (reference sequence). The DNA for the CDR3 is TGTGCCTGGGGCGAGACAGCGCACTCTGGAAACACCATATATTTT. Translation gives CAWGETAHSGNTIYF. Filled out from reference TRBV30 and TRBJ1-3, the complete variable domain reads SQTIHQWPATLVQPVGSPLSLECTVEGTSNPNLYWYRQAAGRGLQLLFYSVGIGQISSEVPQNLSASRPQDRQFILSSKKLLLSDSGFYLCAWGETAHSGNTIYFGEGSWLTVV.

This CDR3 reads CASSPLGVGSSYEQYF. The CDR3 DNA sequence: TGTGCCAGCAGCCCACTAGGGGTAGGAAGCTCCTACGAGCAGTACTTC. The rearrangement links TRBV5-4 to TRBJ2-7; the D call may be TRBD1 or TRBD2 (5 bases each). Looked up from germline, CDR1 is SGHNT and CDR2 is YYREEE (reference sequence). This CDR3 comprises 16 residues. V dropped 4 bases and J dropped 0 bases, with 17 bases sitting between them.

The chain joins TRBV4-1 to TRBJ2-7; D may be TRBD1 or TRBD2 (5 bases each). Germline CDR1 and CDR2: MGHRA and YSYEKL. The CDR3 is 14 amino acids. The V end lost 4 bases, the J end lost 0 bases, and 10 bases lay between the germline ends. DNA for the CDR3: TGCGCCAGCAGCCCACACGGGACCTCCTACGAGCAGTACTTC. Protein: CASSPHGTSYEQYF.

A single count supports this clone. Different DNA sequences within this sample yield the same CDR3. V usage is TRBV5-4 and J usage is TRBJ1-2; D uncertain. Trimming shortened V by 0 bases and J by 2 bases, and 5 bases separated the two germline ends. Germline V CDR1 and CDR2: SGHNT, YYREEE (reference sequence). The CDR3 loop spans 13 amino acids. The CDR3: CASSLAGNYGYTF. The CDR3 bases are TGTGCCAGCAGCTTGGCCGGGAACTATGGCTACACCTTC.

This sequence joins TRBV6-2 or TRBV6-3 and TRBJ1-2; 8 bases are a match to TRBD1. Germline CDR1 MNHEY, CDR2 SVGEGT. CDR3 size: 16 residues. With V trimmed by 4 bases and J by 0 bases, 7 bases remained unmatched. Here the CDR3 reads CASSFLQGGANYGYTF. CDR3 in DNA: TGTGCCAGCAGTTTCCTACAGGGGGGAGCTAACTATGGCTACACCTTC.

The chain couples TRBV5-6 to TRBJ1-2, with D perhaps matching TRBD1 (5 bases). The CDR3 runs to 15 residues. V shed 3 bases and J shed 8 bases, with 20 bases lying between them. From germline, CDR1 is SGHDT and CDR2 YYEEEE. CDR3 bases: TGTGCCAGCAGCTCGGCGACAGACCCTCCTCACGGCTACACCTTC. This codes for CASSSATDPPHGYTF.

This chain joins TRBV4-3 and TRBJ2-1; D uncertain. CDR1 and CDR2 from the germline V gene are LGHNA and YSLEER. The length of the CDR3 is 15 residues. V was pared by 0 bases and J by 4 bases, with 10 bases between. CDR3 in amino acids: CASSQDPTPYNEQFF. As DNA, the CDR3 is TGCGCCAGCAGCCAAGATCCTACCCCATACAATGAGCAGTTCTTC.

The table lists this clone with a few counts. The sample contains more than one DNA sequence encoding this CDR3. This chain uses TRBV18 with TRBJ1-5; 7 bases agree with TRBD1. This CDR3 has 15 amino acids. The V and J ends lost 1 base and 2 bases, in that order; junction bases with no gene match: 2. The germline V gene has CDR1 KGHSH and CDR2 LQKENI. CDR3 DNA: TGTGCCAGCTCACCACGGCAGGGGGGCAATCAGCCCCAGCATTTT. Its protein is CASSPRQGGNQPQHF.

The chain couples TRBV18 to TRBJ1-3, with a tentative D call TRBD1 (5 bases). The CDR3 spans 17 residues. Germline CDR1 is KGHSH and CDR2 is LQKENI. V was shortened by 5 bases and J by 0 bases, with 17 bases between the two germline ends. For the CDR3, the DNA is TGTGCCAGCTCAGGTCTCACGGACATAGCCTCTGGAAACACCATATATTTT. Amino acids: CASSGLTDIASGNTIYF.

The V gene is TRBV27, the J gene TRBJ2-2, with 8 nucleotides matching TRBD1. This CDR3 comprises 17 residues. V lost 4 bases, J lost 8 bases, and 15 bases stayed unmatched. Germline V gene lookup returns CDR1 MNHEY and CDR2 SMNVEV (reference sequence). CDR3 in amino acids: CASSSRTGSLPTGELFF. The CDR3 region has the DNA TGTGCCAGCAGTTCCCGGACAGGGTCACTGCCGACGGGGGAGCTGTTTTTT.